This T cell receptor beta chain was identified in a study of pediatric ulcerative colitis. The study's findings and limits: Repertoires came from total lymphocyte DNA, so rare subsets like regulatory T cells may be missed. Compared with controls, ulcerative colitis showed greater blood-rectum clone sharing. All ulcerative colitis patients, but no controls, carried a couple of rectal clonotypes.

Concerning this clone: Its antigen remains unidentified.

With 4 bases clipped from V and 1 base from J, the junction kept 13 bases outside the gene matches. This CDR3 has 17 residues. The germline gives CDR1 ENHRY, CDR2 SYGVKD. One to two pinch biopsies were taken from the rectum during colonoscopy. Before the diagnostic colonoscopy, ulcerative colitis patients were free of immunosuppressive medication. The method was immunoSEQ multiplex PCR; TCRdb's version includes in-frame clones alone and lacks a portion of them. The sample shows about 22,000 clones, over 60% of them seen only once. This receptor was taken from a boy between 5 and 17 years old with severe ulcerative colitis. The sequencing input was gut tissue. V usage is TRBV10-3 and J usage is TRBJ2-7; the match to TRBD1 covers 7 bases. CDR3 amino acids: CAISGAPGQGVSYEQYF. The CDR3 region has the DNA TGTGCCATCAGTGGTGCCCCGGGGCAGGGGGTTTCCTACGAGCAGTACTTC.